The clone carrying this T cell receptor (beta chain) showed up just once. The CDR3 consists of 13 residues. The germline gives CDR1 MDHEN, CDR2 SYDVKM. The junction had 0 bases not matched to a gene; V was cut back by 11 bases and J by 0 bases. The sample belongs to a study of tumor-infiltrating lymphocytes in oesophageal squamous cell carcinoma. TCRdb re-called the PCR reads through MiXCR, storing one row per CDR3 protein. The sample contains almost 20,000 distinct CDR3 sequences, 40% to 50% of which appear only once. The source material was esophageal tumor tissue. The TCR originated in a male donor with esophageal squamous cell carcinoma. The chain combines TRBV28 with TRBJ2-6; 8 bases map to TRBD1. The CDR3 loop is CAGQGSGANVLTF. The CDR3 DNA follows: TGTGCCGGACAGGGCTCTGGGGCCAACGTCCTGACTTTC.